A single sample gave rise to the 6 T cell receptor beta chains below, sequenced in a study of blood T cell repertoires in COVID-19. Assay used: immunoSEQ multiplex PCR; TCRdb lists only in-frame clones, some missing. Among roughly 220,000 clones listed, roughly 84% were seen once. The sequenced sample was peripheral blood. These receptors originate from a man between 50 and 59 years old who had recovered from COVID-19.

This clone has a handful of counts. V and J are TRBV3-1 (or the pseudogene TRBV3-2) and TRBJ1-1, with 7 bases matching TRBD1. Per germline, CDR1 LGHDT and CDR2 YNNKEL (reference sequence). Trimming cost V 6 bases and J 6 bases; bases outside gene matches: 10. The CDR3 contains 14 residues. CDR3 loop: CASSLGQRGAEAFF. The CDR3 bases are TGTGCCAGCAGTCTGGGACAGCGTGGGGCTGAAGCTTTCTTT.

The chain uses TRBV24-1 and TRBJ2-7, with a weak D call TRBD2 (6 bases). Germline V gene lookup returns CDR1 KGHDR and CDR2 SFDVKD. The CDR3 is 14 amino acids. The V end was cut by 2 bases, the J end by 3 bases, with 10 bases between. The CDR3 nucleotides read TGTGCCACCAGTGATTCTGGTAGCGGCTACGAGCAGTACTTC. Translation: CATSDSGSGYEQYF.

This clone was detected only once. The CDR3 DNA sequence: TGTGCCAGCAGCTTAGGACATGCCGGGGGTGAAGCTTTCTTT. The encoded protein is CASSLGHAGGEAFF. The J gene is TRBJ1-1, the V gene TRBV11-2; TRBD1 might be the D (5 bases). Germline V gene sequence: CDR1 SGHAT, CDR2 FQNNGV. Trimming cost V 1 base and J 7 bases, with 13 bases left between them. This CDR3 spans 14 amino acids.

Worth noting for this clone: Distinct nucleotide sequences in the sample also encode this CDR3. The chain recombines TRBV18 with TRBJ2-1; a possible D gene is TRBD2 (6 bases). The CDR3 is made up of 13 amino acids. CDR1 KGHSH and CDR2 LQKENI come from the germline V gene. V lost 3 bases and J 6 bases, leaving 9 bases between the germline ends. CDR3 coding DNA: TGTGCCAGCTCACCGGGACTCTCCAATGAGCAGTTCTTC. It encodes CASSPGLSNEQFF.

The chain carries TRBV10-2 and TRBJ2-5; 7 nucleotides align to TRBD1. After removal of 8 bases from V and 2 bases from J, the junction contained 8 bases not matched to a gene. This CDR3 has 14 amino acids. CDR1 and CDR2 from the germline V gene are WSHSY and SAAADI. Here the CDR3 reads CASPIPGQQETQYF. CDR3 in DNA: TGCGCCAGCCCGATCCCGGGACAGCAAGAGACCCAGTACTTC.

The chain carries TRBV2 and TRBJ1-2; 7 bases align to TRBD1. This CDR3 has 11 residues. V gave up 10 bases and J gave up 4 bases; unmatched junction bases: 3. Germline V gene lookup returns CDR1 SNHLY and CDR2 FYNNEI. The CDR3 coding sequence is TGTGCCACACGGGACAGCTATGGCTACACCTTC. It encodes CATRDSYGYTF.